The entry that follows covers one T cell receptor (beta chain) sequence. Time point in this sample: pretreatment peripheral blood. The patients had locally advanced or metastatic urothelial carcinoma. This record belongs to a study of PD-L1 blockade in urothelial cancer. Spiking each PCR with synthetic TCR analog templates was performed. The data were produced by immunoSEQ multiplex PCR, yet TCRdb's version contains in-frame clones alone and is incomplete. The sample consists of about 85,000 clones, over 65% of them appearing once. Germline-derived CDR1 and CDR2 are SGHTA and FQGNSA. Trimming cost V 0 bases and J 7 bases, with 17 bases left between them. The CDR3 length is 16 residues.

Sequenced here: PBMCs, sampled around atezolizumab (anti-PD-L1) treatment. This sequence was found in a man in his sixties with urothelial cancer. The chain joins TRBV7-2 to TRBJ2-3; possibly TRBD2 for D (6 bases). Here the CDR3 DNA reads TGTGCCAGCAGCTTAGCTCTTGGGCTAGCGAAAAATACGCAGTATTTT. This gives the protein CASSLALGLAKNTQYF.